This T cell receptor (beta chain) was recorded in a study of cytomegalovirus exposure and HLA in healthy donors. This CDR3 region has 15 residues. Germline V gene data show CDR1 as MGHRA and CDR2 as YSYEKL. V was clipped by 0 bases and J by 1 base, with 9 bases between them. 13 Jbeta primers and 60 Vbeta primers were used for the PCR. The assay was immunoSEQ multiplex PCR, and TCRdb's table has in-frame clones only and misses some. This sample has 80,000 to 100,000 clones; about 81% occur once, and the top ten carry more than 1.4%. The chain combines TRBV4-1 with TRBJ1-1; no reliable D call. The clonotype originates from a man aged 40-49 years in good health and CMV-seronegative. Sample: PBMCs. CDR3 nucleotide sequence: TGCGCCAGCAGCCAAGAGTGGCGGGAGAACACTGAAGCTTTCTTT. Its protein is CASSQEWRENTEAFF.